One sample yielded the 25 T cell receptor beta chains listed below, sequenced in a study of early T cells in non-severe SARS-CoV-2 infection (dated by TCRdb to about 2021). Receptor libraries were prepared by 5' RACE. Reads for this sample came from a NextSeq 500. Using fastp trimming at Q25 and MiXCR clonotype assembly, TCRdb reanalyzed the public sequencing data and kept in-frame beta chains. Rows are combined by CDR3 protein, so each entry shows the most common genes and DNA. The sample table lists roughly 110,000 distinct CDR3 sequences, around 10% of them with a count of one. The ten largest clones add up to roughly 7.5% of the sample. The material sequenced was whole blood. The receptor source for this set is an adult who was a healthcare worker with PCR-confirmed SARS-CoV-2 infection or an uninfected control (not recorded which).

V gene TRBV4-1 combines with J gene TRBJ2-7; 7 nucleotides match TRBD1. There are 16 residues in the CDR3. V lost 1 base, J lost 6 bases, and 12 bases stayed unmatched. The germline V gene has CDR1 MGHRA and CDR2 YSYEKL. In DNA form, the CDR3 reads TGCGCCAGCAGCCAAGCACCCCCTGGACAGGTAGGCGAGCAGTACTTC. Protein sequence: CASSQAPPGQVGEQYF.

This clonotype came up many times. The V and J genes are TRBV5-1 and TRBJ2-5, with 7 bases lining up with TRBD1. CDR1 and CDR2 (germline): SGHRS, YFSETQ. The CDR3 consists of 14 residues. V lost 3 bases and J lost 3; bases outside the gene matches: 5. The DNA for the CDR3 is TGCGCCAGCAGCTACAGGGGCGGCGAAGAGACCCAGTACTTC. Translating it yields CASSYRGGEETQYF.

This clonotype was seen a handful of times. In DNA form, the CDR3 reads TGCAGTGCTAGGGAAGGACTAGCCAGAGAGACCCAGTACTTC. Amino acid sequence: CSAREGLARETQYF. The rearrangement joins TRBV20-1 to TRBJ2-5, with TRBD2 identical over 8 bases. The germline V gene encodes CDR1 DFQATT and CDR2 SNEGSKA (reference sequence). CDR3 length: 14 amino acids. The trim removed 3 bases at V and 4 bases at J, leaving 7 bases unmatched.

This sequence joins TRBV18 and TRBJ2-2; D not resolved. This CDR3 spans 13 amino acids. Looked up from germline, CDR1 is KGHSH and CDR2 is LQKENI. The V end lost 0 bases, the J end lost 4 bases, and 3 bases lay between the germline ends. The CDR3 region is CASSPPPTGELFF. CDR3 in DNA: TGTGCCAGCTCACCACCACCCACCGGGGAGCTGTTTTTT.

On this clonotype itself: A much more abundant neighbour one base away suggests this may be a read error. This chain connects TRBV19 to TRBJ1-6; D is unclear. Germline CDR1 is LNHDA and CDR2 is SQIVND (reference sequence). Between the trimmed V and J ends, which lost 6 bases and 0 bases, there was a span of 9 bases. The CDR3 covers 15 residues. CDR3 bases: TGTGCCAGTAGGACGAACAGCTCCTATAATTCACCCCTCCACTTT. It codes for CASRTNSSYNSPLHF.

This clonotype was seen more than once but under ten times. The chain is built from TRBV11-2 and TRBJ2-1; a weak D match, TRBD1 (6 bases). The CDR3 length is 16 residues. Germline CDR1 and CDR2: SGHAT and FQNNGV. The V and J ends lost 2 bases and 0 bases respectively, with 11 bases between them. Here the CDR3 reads CASSLRSDSSYNEQFF. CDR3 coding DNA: TGTGCCAGCAGCTTAAGATCGGACAGCTCCTACAATGAGCAGTTCTTC.

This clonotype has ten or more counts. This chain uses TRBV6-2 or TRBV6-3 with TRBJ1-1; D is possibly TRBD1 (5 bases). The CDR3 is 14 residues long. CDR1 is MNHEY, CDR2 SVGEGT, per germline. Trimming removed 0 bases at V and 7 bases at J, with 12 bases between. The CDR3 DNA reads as TGTGCCAGCAGTTACTCCGGGGCTGGCGGTGAAGCTTTCTTT. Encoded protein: CASSYSGAGGEAFF.

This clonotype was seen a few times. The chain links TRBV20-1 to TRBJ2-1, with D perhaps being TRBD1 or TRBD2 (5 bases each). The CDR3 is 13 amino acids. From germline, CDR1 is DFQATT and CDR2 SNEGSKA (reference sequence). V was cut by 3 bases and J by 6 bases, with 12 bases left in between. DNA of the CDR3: TGCAGTGCTAGGGGACCTTTCTCCAATGAGCAGTTCTTC. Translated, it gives CSARGPFSNEQFF.

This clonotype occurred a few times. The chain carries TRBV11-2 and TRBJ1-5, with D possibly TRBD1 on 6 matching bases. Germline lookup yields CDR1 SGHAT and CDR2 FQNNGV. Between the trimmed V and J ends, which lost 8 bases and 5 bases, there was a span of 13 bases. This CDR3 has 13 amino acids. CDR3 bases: TGTGCCAGCGCCAGGGGACCCGATCAGCCCCAGCATTTT. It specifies CASARGPDQPQHF.

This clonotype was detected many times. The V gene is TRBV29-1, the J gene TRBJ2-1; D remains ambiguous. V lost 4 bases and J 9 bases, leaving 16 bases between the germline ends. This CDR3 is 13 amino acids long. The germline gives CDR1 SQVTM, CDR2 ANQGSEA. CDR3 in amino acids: CSVARHLDPEQFF. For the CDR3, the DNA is TGCAGCGTTGCCCGTCATTTGGATCCTGAGCAGTTCTTC.

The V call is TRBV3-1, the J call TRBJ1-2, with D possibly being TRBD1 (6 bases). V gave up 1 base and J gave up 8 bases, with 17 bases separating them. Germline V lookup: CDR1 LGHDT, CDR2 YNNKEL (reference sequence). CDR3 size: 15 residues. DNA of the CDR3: TGTGCCAGCAGCCAAGGCACCGGGGGCCATGGCGGCTACACCTTC. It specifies CASSQGTGGHGGYTF. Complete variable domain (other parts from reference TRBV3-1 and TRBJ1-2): DTAVSQTPKYLVTQMGNDKSIKCEQNLGHDTMYWYKQDSKKFLKIMFSYNNKELIINETVPNRFSPKSPDKAHLNLHINSLELGDSAVYFCASSQGTGGHGGYTFGSGTRLTVV.

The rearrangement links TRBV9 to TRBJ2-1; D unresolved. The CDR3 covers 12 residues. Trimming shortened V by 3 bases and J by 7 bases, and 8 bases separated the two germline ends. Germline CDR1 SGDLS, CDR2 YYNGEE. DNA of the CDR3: TGTGCCAGCAGCGGATCCAGAAATGAGCAGTTCTTC. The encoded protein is CASSGSRNEQFF.

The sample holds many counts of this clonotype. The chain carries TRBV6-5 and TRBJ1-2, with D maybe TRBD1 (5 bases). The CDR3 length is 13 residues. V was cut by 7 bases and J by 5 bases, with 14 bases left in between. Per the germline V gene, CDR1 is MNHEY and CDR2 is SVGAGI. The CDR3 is CASTGGQGYGYTF. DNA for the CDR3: TGTGCCAGCACCGGAGGGCAGGGTTATGGCTACACCTTC.

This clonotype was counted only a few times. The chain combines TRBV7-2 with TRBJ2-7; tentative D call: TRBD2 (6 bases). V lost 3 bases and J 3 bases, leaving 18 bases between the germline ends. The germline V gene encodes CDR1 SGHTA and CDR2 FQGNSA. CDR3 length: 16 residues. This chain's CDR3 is CASSLFRPGGLYEQYF. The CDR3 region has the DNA TGTGCCAGCAGCTTGTTTCGACCCGGGGGACTCTACGAGCAGTACTTC.

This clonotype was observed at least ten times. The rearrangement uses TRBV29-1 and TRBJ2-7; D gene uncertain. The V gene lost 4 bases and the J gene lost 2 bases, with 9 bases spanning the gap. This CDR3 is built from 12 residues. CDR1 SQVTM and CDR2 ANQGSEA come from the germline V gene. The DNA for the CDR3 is TGCAGCGTTGCGGTCAGTCCCTACGAGCAGTACTTC. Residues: CSVAVSPYEQYF.

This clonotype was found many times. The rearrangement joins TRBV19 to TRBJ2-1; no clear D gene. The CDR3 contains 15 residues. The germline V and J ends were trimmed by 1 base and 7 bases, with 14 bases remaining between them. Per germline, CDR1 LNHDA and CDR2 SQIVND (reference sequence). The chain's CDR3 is CASSIASLVLNEQFF. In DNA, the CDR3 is TGTGCCAGTAGTATAGCTTCTTTGGTACTGAATGAGCAGTTCTTC.

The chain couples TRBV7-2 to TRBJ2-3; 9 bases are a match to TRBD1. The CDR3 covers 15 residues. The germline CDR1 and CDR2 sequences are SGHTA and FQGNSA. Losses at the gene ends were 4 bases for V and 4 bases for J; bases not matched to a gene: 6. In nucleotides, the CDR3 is TGTGCCAGCAGCTCTACCCGACAGGGGGCAGATACGCAGTATTTT. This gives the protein CASSSTRQGADTQYF.

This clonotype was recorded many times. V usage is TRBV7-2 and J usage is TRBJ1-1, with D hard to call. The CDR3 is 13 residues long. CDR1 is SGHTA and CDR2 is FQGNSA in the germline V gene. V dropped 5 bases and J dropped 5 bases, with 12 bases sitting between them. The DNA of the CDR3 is TGTGCCAGCAGCGCATGGTTGGCGACTGAAGCTTTCTTT. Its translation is CASSAWLATEAFF.

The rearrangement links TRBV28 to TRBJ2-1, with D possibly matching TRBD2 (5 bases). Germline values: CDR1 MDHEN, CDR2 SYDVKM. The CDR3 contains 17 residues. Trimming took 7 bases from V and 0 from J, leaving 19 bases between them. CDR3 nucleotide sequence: TGTGCCAGCAACGGACTCATTAATATGGGCTCCTACAATGAGCAGTTCTTC. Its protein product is CASNGLINMGSYNEQFF. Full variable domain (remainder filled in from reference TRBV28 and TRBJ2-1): DVKVTQSSRYLVKRTGEKVFLECVQDMDHENMFWYRQDPGLGLRLIYFSYDVKMKEKGDIPEGYSVSREKKERFSLILESASTNQTSMYLCASNGLINMGSYNEQFFGPGTRLTVL.

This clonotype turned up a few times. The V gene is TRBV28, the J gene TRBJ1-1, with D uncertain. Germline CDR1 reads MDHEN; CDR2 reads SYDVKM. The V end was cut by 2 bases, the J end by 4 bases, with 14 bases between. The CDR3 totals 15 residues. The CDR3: CASSLIAVRSTEAFF. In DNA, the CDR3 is TGTGCCAGCAGTTTAATTGCGGTGCGCAGCACTGAAGCTTTCTTT.

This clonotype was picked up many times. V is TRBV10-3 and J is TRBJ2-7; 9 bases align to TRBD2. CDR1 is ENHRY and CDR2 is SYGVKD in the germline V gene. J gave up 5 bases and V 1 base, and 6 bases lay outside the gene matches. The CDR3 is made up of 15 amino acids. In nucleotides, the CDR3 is TGTGCCATCAGTGAGTTCGGTAGCGGGAGTAACGAGCAGTACTTC. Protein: CAISEFGSGSNEQYF.

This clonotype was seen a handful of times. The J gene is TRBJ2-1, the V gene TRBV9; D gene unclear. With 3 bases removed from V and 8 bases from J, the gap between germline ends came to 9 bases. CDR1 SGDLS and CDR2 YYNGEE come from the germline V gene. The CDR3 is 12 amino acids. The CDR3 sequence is CASSALFDEQFF. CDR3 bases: TGTGCCAGCAGCGCACTTTTCGATGAGCAGTTCTTC.

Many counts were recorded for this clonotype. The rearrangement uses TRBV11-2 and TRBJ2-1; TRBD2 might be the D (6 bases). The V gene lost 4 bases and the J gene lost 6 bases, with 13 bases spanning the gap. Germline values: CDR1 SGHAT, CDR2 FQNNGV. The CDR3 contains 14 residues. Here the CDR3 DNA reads TGTGCCAGCAGCTCCGGGACTTCCCTCAATGAGCAGTTCTTC. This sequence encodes CASSSGTSLNEQFF.

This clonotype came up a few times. CDR3 sequence: CAWSDRLAVRNIQYF. The CDR3 DNA is TGTGCCTGGAGCGACCGACTAGCGGTCAGAAACATTCAGTACTTC. The chain joins TRBV30 to TRBJ2-4; TRBD2 matches 9 bases. Per germline, CDR1 GTSNPN and CDR2 SVGIG (reference sequence). The CDR3 covers 15 residues. The ends lost 3 bases at V and 6 bases at J; junction bases unmatched: 9.

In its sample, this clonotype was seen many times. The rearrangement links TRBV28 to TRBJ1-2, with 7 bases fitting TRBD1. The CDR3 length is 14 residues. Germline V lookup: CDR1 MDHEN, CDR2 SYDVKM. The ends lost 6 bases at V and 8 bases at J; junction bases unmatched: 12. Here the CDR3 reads CASSLTGRIEGYTF. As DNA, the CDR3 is TGTGCCAGCAGCCTGACAGGGAGAATTGAAGGCTACACCTTC.